A single sample gave rise to the 26 T cell receptor beta chains below, sequenced in a study of OX40 agonist ivuxolimab in advanced cancers. The repertoire was sequenced with immunoSEQ multiplex PCR; TCRdb's copy has only in-frame clones and lacks some. The sample contains around 25,000 clones, about 87% of which appear only once. Sequenced material: CD4+ or CD8+ T cells sorted from blood, taken in a trial of the OX40 agonist ivuxolimab. The receptors shown here come from an adult with an advanced solid tumor such as melanoma, head and neck, liver or kidney cancer.

In this sample, this clone turned up a few times. This chain joins TRBV7-2 and TRBJ2-3, with D uncertain. The germline V gene has CDR1 SGHTA and CDR2 FQGNSA. CDR3 length equals 12 residues. Trimming took off 2 bases at V and 9 bases at J, with 9 bases between the two ends. As DNA, the CDR3 is TGTGCCAGCAGCTTAAATCCATCGACGCAGTATTTT. Protein product: CASSLNPSTQYF. The variable domain in full, completed from reference TRBV7-2 and TRBJ2-3, reads GAGVSQSPSNKVTEKGKDVELRCDPISGHTALYWYRQSLGQGLEFLIYFQGNSAPDKSGLPSDRFSAERTGGSVSTLTIQRTQQEDSAVYLCASSLNPSTQYFGPGTRLTVL.

J is TRBJ2-1 and V is TRBV5-4; 8 bases match TRBD2. With 0 bases clipped from V and 5 bases from J, the junction kept 7 bases outside the gene matches. The germline gives CDR1 SGHNT, CDR2 YYREEE (reference sequence). This CDR3 has 16 residues. The CDR3 spells CASSLEPTSVNNEQFF. Written as DNA, the CDR3 is TGTGCCAGCAGCTTGGAGCCGACTAGCGTCAACAATGAGCAGTTCTTC.

The gene calls are TRBV5-1 and TRBJ1-3; the D gene is possibly TRBD1 (6 bases). The CDR3 has 15 amino acids. Deletions cut 4 bases from V and 0 bases from J, with 11 bases between. In germline, CDR1 is SGHRS, CDR2 YFSETQ. For the CDR3, the DNA is TGCGCCAGCAGCCCACAGGGCTACTCTGGAAACACCATATATTTT. Translated: CASSPQGYSGNTIYF.

V and J are TRBV5-4 and TRBJ2-7; D ambiguous. The V gene's germline CDR1 is SGHNT and CDR2 YYREEE (reference sequence). The CDR3 contains 14 residues. V lost 4 bases and J 1 base, leaving 12 bases between the germline ends. This CDR3 reads CASSPTADSYEQYF. CDR3 DNA: TGTGCCAGCAGCCCGACGGCGGATTCCTACGAGCAGTACTTC.

V and J are TRBV6-6 and TRBJ2-7; TRBD1 or TRBD2 may be the D gene (6 bases each). The V gene lost 0 bases and the J gene lost 5 bases, with 14 bases spanning the gap. Germline CDR1 reads MNHNY; CDR2 reads SVGAGI (reference sequence). The CDR3 contains 15 residues. CDR3 sequence reads: CASSYSAAEGDEQYF. CDR3 bases: TGTGCCAGCAGTTACTCGGCGGCGGAGGGGGACGAGCAGTACTTC.

This sequence joins TRBV18 and TRBJ1-5, with TRBD1 as a possible D gene (6 bases). Trimming removed 3 bases from V and 0 bases from J, with 9 bases in between. The germline V gene has CDR1 KGHSH and CDR2 LQKENI. The CDR3 spans 15 residues. CDR3 loop: CASSPGGASNQPQHF. The DNA of the CDR3 is TGTGCCAGCTCACCCGGGGGGGCTAGCAATCAGCCCCAGCATTTT.

The V and J genes are TRBV7-9 and TRBJ1-2; D might be TRBD1 (6 bases). Germline values: CDR1 SEHNR, CDR2 FQNEAQ (reference sequence). The CDR3 spans 14 residues. Between the trimmed V and J ends, which lost 1 base and 2 bases, there was a span of 8 bases. The CDR3 sequence: CASSLGQVNYGYTF. The CDR3 nucleotides read TGTGCCAGCAGCTTAGGACAGGTGAACTATGGCTACACCTTC.

The chain has TRBV5-1 and TRBJ2-2; 10 nucleotides match TRBD2. Germline-derived CDR1 and CDR2 are SGHRS and YFSETQ. CDR3 length equals 14 residues. The V and J ends lost 4 bases and 6 bases, in that order; junction bases with no gene match: 3. CDR3 in DNA: TGCGCCAGCAGCCGAGGACTAGCGGCCGGGGAGCTGTTTTTT. Translation gives CASSRGLAAGELFF.

This clone occurred once. The V and J genes are TRBV7-9 and TRBJ2-7; the D is unclear. The germline CDR1 and CDR2 sequences are SEHNR and FQNEAQ (reference sequence). The V end was cut by 5 bases, the J end by 3 bases, with 8 bases between. The length of the CDR3 is 12 residues. In DNA, the CDR3 is TGTGCCAGCAGCCAAGGACGCTACGAGCAGTACTTC. It translates to CASSQGRYEQYF. Filled out from reference TRBV7-9 and TRBJ2-7, the complete variable domain reads DTGVSQNPRHKITKRGQNVTFRCDPISEHNRLYWYRQTLGQGPEFLTYFQNEAQLEKSRLLSDRFSAERPKGSFSTLEIQRTEQGDSAMYLCASSQGRYEQYFGPGTRLTVT.

This clone appeared once. The chain carries TRBV5-5 and TRBJ1-1; tentatively, D is TRBD1 (5 bases). This CDR3 is built from 13 residues. Germline loops: CDR1 SGHKS, CDR2 YYEKEE (reference sequence). V was pared by 4 bases and J by 6 bases, with 13 bases between. In DNA form, the CDR3 reads TGTGCCAGCAGCGGGCCCGGAGGGGCTGAAGCTTTCTTT. Translating gives CASSGPGGAEAFF.

The chain joins TRBV7-2 to TRBJ1-1; 11 nucleotides line up with TRBD1. The CDR3 loop spans 16 amino acids. Germline V gene sequence: CDR1 SGHTA, CDR2 FQGNSA. J was trimmed by 4 bases and V by 5 bases; bases with no gene match: 9. CDR3 DNA sequence: TGTGCCAGCAGCCTTCGGACAGGGGGCGCATCCACTGAAGCTTTCTTT. Its translation is CASSLRTGGASTEAFF.

The chain recombines TRBV6-1 with TRBJ1-1, with 9 bases lining up with TRBD1. The CDR3 loop spans 16 amino acids. From germline, CDR1 is MNHNS and CDR2 SASEGT. Losses at the gene ends were 3 bases for V and 1 base for J; bases not matched to a gene: 6. The CDR3 nucleotides read TGTGCCAGCAGTGACCTCCCGGGACAGGGGAACACTGAAGCTTTCTTT. Translation: CASSDLPGQGNTEAFF.

This chain joins TRBV19 and TRBJ2-7; TRBD2 matches 10 bases. In germline, CDR1 is LNHDA, CDR2 SQIVND (reference sequence). With 6 bases clipped from V and 4 bases from J, the junction kept 12 bases outside the gene matches. The CDR3 consists of 16 residues. This CDR3 reads CASRRTASGSGYEQYF. The DNA of the CDR3 is TGTGCCAGTAGAAGGACGGCTAGCGGGAGCGGGTACGAGCAGTACTTC.

This chain connects TRBV7-9 to TRBJ2-3; tentative D call: TRBD2 (6 bases). V shed 5 bases and J shed 0 bases, with 9 bases lying between them. The CDR3 runs to 14 residues. The germline V gene has CDR1 SEHNR and CDR2 FQNEAQ (reference sequence). CDR3 sequence reads: CASSPRDSTDTQYF. DNA for the CDR3: TGTGCCAGCAGCCCGCGGGACAGCACAGATACGCAGTATTTT.

The rearrangement uses TRBV9 and TRBJ2-3; possibly TRBD2 for D (6 bases). Per germline, CDR1 SGDLS and CDR2 YYNGEE. This CDR3 region has 14 residues. V lost 3 bases and J 14 bases, leaving 22 bases between the germline ends. The CDR3 DNA is TGTGCCAGCAGCGAGAGACGCGACGGGAGAGGCCTGTATTTT. Protein: CASSERRDGRGLYF.

The CDR3 protein is CASSQDYRGPWIYEQYF. The DNA of the CDR3 is TGCGCCAGCAGCCAAGATTACAGGGGGCCCTGGATCTACGAGCAGTACTTC. The chain couples TRBV4-3 to TRBJ2-7; TRBD1 matches at 9 bases. Per the germline V gene, CDR1 is LGHNA and CDR2 is YSLEER. The CDR3 loop spans 17 amino acids. Trimming cost V 0 bases and J 3 bases; bases outside gene matches: 9.

By sample share, this clone is large. The J gene is TRBJ2-3, the V gene TRBV27, with TRBD2 matching 8 bases. V dropped 4 bases and J dropped 5; count of bases not matched to a gene: 2. Germline V gene lookup returns CDR1 MNHEY and CDR2 SMNVEV (reference sequence). This CDR3 is 13 amino acids long. CDR3 amino acids: CASSSTSEDTQYF. DNA of the CDR3: TGTGCCAGCAGTTCGACTAGCGAAGATACGCAGTATTTT.

The chain employs TRBV18 and TRBJ1-1; a possible D gene is TRBD1 (5 bases). CDR3 length: 12 residues. Germline V gene lookup returns CDR1 KGHSH and CDR2 LQKENI. V dropped 2 bases and J dropped 10 bases, with 11 bases sitting between them. CDR3 nucleotides: TGTGCCAGCTCACCAGACGGTGGGGCAGCTTTCTTT. Its translation is CASSPDGGAAFF.

This clone was observed a few times. The chain has TRBV9 and TRBJ2-5, with 7 positions matching TRBD1. J lost 1 base, V lost 6 bases, and 6 bases had no gene match. The CDR3 is made up of 14 amino acids. CDR1 SGDLS and CDR2 YYNGEE come from the germline V gene. DNA of the CDR3: TGTGCCAGCAATTACAGGGGCTCCCAAGAGACCCAGTACTTC. This sequence encodes CASNYRGSQETQYF.

This chain joins TRBV30 and TRBJ2-7; 7 nucleotides line up with TRBD2. CDR3 length: 14 amino acids. CDR1 and CDR2 (germline): GTSNPN, SVGIG (reference sequence). The V segment lost 8 bases and the J segment 2 bases; nucleotides outside the gene matches: 12. CDR3 sequence reads: CAGRSSGRTYEQYF. The CDR3, as DNA: TGTGCCGGACGCTCATCCGGGAGGACCTACGAGCAGTACTTC.

The CDR3 bases are TGTGCCAGCAGCTTTTCAAGAGGGCAGGGCGAGACCCAGTACTTC. Protein sequence: CASSFSRGQGETQYF. The chain has TRBV5-6 and TRBJ2-5, with D perhaps assigned TRBD1 or TRBD2 (5 bases each). In germline, CDR1 is SGHDT, CDR2 YYEEEE. The ends were cut back, 2 bases at V and 5 bases at J, with 16 bases in the middle. The CDR3 consists of 15 residues.

The V and J genes are TRBV19 and TRBJ2-2, with D uncertain. CDR3 length: 14 residues. The ends were cut back, 4 bases at V and 8 bases at J, with 14 bases in the middle. Germline-derived CDR1 and CDR2 are LNHDA and SQIVND (reference sequence). This CDR3 reads CASSTPYSPGELFF. The DNA for the CDR3 is TGTGCCAGTAGTACCCCGTACAGCCCAGGGGAGCTGTTTTTT.

The chain joins TRBV11-2 to TRBJ2-1; no reliable D call. CDR1 is SGHAT, CDR2 FQNNGV, per germline. The V gene lost 0 bases and the J gene lost 5 bases, with 5 bases spanning the gap. The CDR3 covers 13 residues. DNA of the CDR3: TGTGCCAGCAGCTTAGACTGGAACAATGAGCAGTTCTTC. It is translated as CASSLDWNNEQFF.

This clone was observed once. The genes are TRBV23-1 and TRBJ1-4, with D possibly matching TRBD1 (6 bases). TRBV23-1 is given ORF status, its function remaining uncertain. The CDR3 runs to 12 residues. With 4 bases removed from V and 11 bases from J, the gap between germline ends came to 11 bases. CDR3 amino acids: CASSLCRGKLFF. CDR3 sequence (DNA): TGCGCCAGCAGTCTTTGCAGGGGCAAACTGTTTTTT.

CDR3 in amino acids: CASSEGVPANYGYTF. The CDR3 DNA follows: TGTGCCAGCAGTGAAGGTGTGCCAGCTAACTATGGCTACACCTTC. V and J are TRBV6-1 and TRBJ1-2, with D unclear. V was shortened by 1 base and J by 0 bases, with 9 bases between the two germline ends. Germline assignment: CDR1 MNHNS and CDR2 SASEGT. The CDR3 spans 15 residues.

This chain joins TRBV5-1 and TRBJ1-2; 10 bases align to TRBD1. There are 15 residues in the CDR3. Germline loops: CDR1 SGHRS, CDR2 YFSETQ. Trimming took 0 bases from V and 5 from J; bases not matched to a gene: 4. The CDR3 DNA reads as TGCGCCAGCAGCTTGGGACAGGGGGCCTCTTATGGCTACACCTTC. This translates into CASSLGQGASYGYTF.